One sample yielded the 15 T cell receptor beta chains listed below, sequenced in a study of CD8 T cells in Susac syndrome. The RNA input was about 0.45 to 1 ug, and it was reverse transcribed with random hexamers. One entry per CDR3 protein results from TCRdb running MiXCR on the immunoSEQ multiplex PCR reads. This sample carries 150,000 to 200,000 distinct CDR3 sequences, 93% of them seen once, and the ten largest clones take roughly 0.094%. Sample: CD4+ T cells from PBMCs. Receptor source: a human donor with multiple sclerosis.

The chain joins TRBV29-1 to TRBJ2-5; 7 nucleotides agree with TRBD1. The V gene's germline CDR1 is SQVTM and CDR2 ANQGSEA. The CDR3 has 17 amino acids. V lost 7 bases and J lost 5; bases outside the gene matches: 22. The CDR3, as DNA: TGCAGCGCCTCACAGGGGTGGGACCTCACCCTCGGGGAGACCCAGTACTTC. Translating gives CSASQGWDLTLGETQYF.

This chain joins TRBV7-3 and TRBJ2-5, with D possibly being TRBD2 (5 bases). The CDR3 extends over 15 amino acids. From germline, CDR1 is SGHTA and CDR2 FQGTGA. Trimming took off 1 base at V and 4 bases at J, with 13 bases between the two ends. CDR3: CASSLNVAGPETQYF. Here the CDR3 DNA reads TGTGCCAGCAGCTTAAACGTGGCGGGTCCAGAGACCCAGTACTTC.

V gene TRBV11-2 combines with J gene TRBJ2-3, with 7 bases fitting TRBD1. Trimming removed 5 bases from V and 3 bases from J; junction bases left unmatched: 8. The CDR3 is 15 amino acids. Germline loops: CDR1 SGHAT, CDR2 FQNNGV. CDR3 bases: TGTGCCAGCAGCGCCCGACAGGGTTGGACAGATACGCAGTATTTT. Translated, it gives CASSARQGWTDTQYF.

This chain connects TRBV20-1 to TRBJ2-2, with TRBD2 as a possible D gene (5 bases). Between the trimmed V and J ends, which lost 3 bases and 0 bases, there was a span of 14 bases. Germline V gene sequence: CDR1 DFQATT, CDR2 SNEGSKA (reference sequence). This CDR3 comprises 16 residues. As DNA, the CDR3 is TGCAGTGCTAGGGGGAGTGCTAACGCGAACACCGGGGAGCTGTTTTTT. This sequence encodes CSARGSANANTGELFF.

The sample holds one count of this clonotype. This chain uses TRBV28 with TRBJ1-5; D remains unclear. The CDR3 is 12 amino acids. Trimming took 5 bases from V and 7 from J, leaving 9 bases between them. CDR1 MDHEN and CDR2 SYDVKM come from the germline V gene. CDR3 residues: CASSPANQPQHF. In DNA, the CDR3 is TGTGCCAGCAGTCCAGCAAACCAGCCCCAGCATTTT.

V is TRBV11-2 and J is TRBJ2-7; TRBD1 matches 9 bases. V shed 5 bases, J shed 4 bases, and the junction held 9 bases outside the gene matches. Germline CDR1 and CDR2: SGHAT and FQNNGV. This CDR3 is 15 amino acids long. The CDR3 loop reads CASSPAGTGSYEQYF. Here the CDR3 DNA reads TGTGCCAGCAGCCCAGCGGGGACAGGGAGTTACGAGCAGTACTTC.

V is TRBV4-2 and J is TRBJ1-2; no firm D call. CDR1 LGHNA and CDR2 YNFKEQ come from the germline V gene. Deletions cut 0 bases from V and 0 bases from J, with 11 bases between. This CDR3 is 16 amino acids long. The CDR3 coding sequence is TGTGCCAGCAGCCAAGATTTCGGATTCTCTAACTATGGCTACACCTTC. Translated, it gives CASSQDFGFSNYGYTF.

The chain recombines TRBV9 with TRBJ1-6, with D maybe TRBD1 (5 bases). The CDR3 runs 13 residues. The V and J ends lost 2 bases and 6 bases respectively, with 6 bases between them. Per the germline V gene, CDR1 is SGDLS and CDR2 is YYNGEE. CDR3 DNA sequence: TGTGCCAGCAGCGTCGACAGTAATTCACCCCTCCACTTT. Amino acid sequence: CASSVDSNSPLHF. The entire variable domain, with the rest obtained from reference TRBV9 and TRBJ1-6, is as follows: DSGVTQTPKHLITATGQRVTLRCSPRSGDLSVYWYQQSLDQGLQFLIQYYNGEERAKGNILERFSAQQFPDLHSELNLSSLELGDSALYFCASSVDSNSPLHFGNGTRLTVT.

J is TRBJ1-2 and V is TRBV3-1; D is possibly TRBD1 (6 bases). Germline values: CDR1 LGHDT, CDR2 YNNKEL (reference sequence). The germline V and J ends were trimmed by 0 bases and 8 bases, with 13 bases remaining between them. This CDR3 is 14 amino acids long. The DNA of the CDR3 is TGTGCCAGCAGCCAAGATCGGAACAGGGCGGGCTACACCTTC. Residues: CASSQDRNRAGYTF.

The rearrangement links TRBV10-3 to TRBJ1-1; D is possibly TRBD1 (5 bases). V shed 6 bases and J shed 1 base, with 12 bases lying between them. Germline loops: CDR1 ENHRY, CDR2 SYGVKD. CDR3 length: 14 residues. This CDR3 reads CAISITGPNTEAFF. In DNA form, the CDR3 reads TGTGCCATCAGCATAACAGGCCCGAACACTGAAGCTTTCTTT.

The chain has TRBV2 and TRBJ1-5; tentatively, D is TRBD1 (5 bases). The CDR3 extends over 13 amino acids. Germline CDR1 SNHLY, CDR2 FYNNEI. V shed 6 bases and J shed 5 bases, with 11 bases lying between them. In DNA, the CDR3 is TGTGCCAGCAGGGGACTGCTGGATCAGCCCCAGCATTTT. Residues: CASRGLLDQPQHF.

This chain links TRBV7-9 with TRBJ1-2; 9 positions match TRBD1. Germline loops: CDR1 SEHNR, CDR2 FQNEAQ (reference sequence). This CDR3 has 15 amino acids. V lost 3 bases and J lost 0; bases outside the gene matches: 2. The DNA of the CDR3 is TGTGCCAGCAGCTTCGGACAGGGGACTAACTATGGCTACACCTTC. This sequence encodes CASSFGQGTNYGYTF.

CDR3 sequence (DNA): TGTGCCAGCGCCGGACTAGCGGGCCCCCAAGAGACCCAGTACTTC. This encodes CASAGLAGPQETQYF. This chain links TRBV2 with TRBJ2-5, with TRBD2 identical over 11 bases. V lost 8 bases and J lost 1; bases outside the gene matches: 6. Germline V lookup: CDR1 SNHLY, CDR2 FYNNEI. The CDR3 runs to 15 residues.

This rearrangement joins TRBV28 to TRBJ1-6, with D possibly being TRBD1 (6 bases). Germline assignment: CDR1 MDHEN and CDR2 SYDVKM. V lost 7 bases and J lost 5, with 12 bases in between. CDR3 length: 14 amino acids. This CDR3 reads CASTAGQDNSPLHF. In nucleotides, the CDR3 is TGTGCCAGCACCGCGGGACAAGATAATTCACCCCTCCACTTT.

This chain links TRBV12-5 with TRBJ2-4; D is possibly TRBD2 (6 bases). The CDR3 extends over 18 amino acids. Germline lookup yields CDR1 LGHNT and CDR2 FRNRAP. Trimming removed 6 bases at V and 1 base at J, with 22 bases between. The chain's CDR3 is CASGLVVYRELAKNIQYF. Written as DNA, the CDR3 is TGTGCTAGTGGGCTGGTTGTTTATCGGGAGTTGGCCAAAAACATTCAGTACTTC.